The 12 T cell receptor beta chains presented below share a single source sample, sequenced in a study of cytomegalovirus exposure and HLA in healthy donors. Researchers ran the PCR with 60 Vbeta and 13 Jbeta primers. The assay was immunoSEQ multiplex PCR, and TCRdb's table has in-frame clones only and misses some. The sample has approximately 120,000 clones; about four fifths are singletons. The sequenced sample consisted of PBMCs. Every receptor here comes from a woman between 50 and 59 years old in good health and CMV-seropositive.

The chain recombines TRBV11-3 with TRBJ1-2; D gene unclear. The V end was cut by 5 bases, the J end by 4 bases, with 11 bases between. The CDR3 has 13 residues. Per germline, CDR1 SGHNT and CDR2 YENEEA. The CDR3 protein is CASSPTRIYGYTF. DNA of the CDR3: TGTGCCAGCAGCCCGACACGGATCTATGGCTACACCTTC. The full variable domain, rest sourced from reference TRBV11-3 and TRBJ1-2, is EAGVVQSPRYKIIEKKQPVAFWCNPISGHNTLYWYLQNLGQGPELLIRYENEEAVDDSQLPKDRFSAERLKGVDSTLKIQPAELGDSAVYLCASSPTRIYGYTFGSGTRLTVV.

V and J are TRBV29-1 and TRBJ2-3; perhaps TRBD1 as D (5 bases). The CDR3 consists of 14 residues. Trimming removed 3 bases at V and 0 bases at J, with 10 bases between. Germline V gene sequence: CDR1 SQVTM, CDR2 ANQGSEA. The CDR3, as DNA: TGCAGCGTTGATCAGGGTTTAAGCACAGATACGCAGTATTTT. Translation: CSVDQGLSTDTQYF.

The chain combines TRBV5-1 with TRBJ2-7; 9 bases line up with TRBD2. The V and J ends lost 3 bases and 5 bases, in that order; junction bases with no gene match: 9. Per the germline V gene, CDR1 is SGHRS and CDR2 is YFSETQ. The CDR3 contains 15 residues. For the CDR3, the DNA is TGCGCCAGCAGCTCCTCCGGGACTAGCTTGCACGAGCAGTACTTC. Protein product: CASSSSGTSLHEQYF.

This chain connects TRBV7-3 to TRBJ2-3, with D perhaps matching TRBD1 (6 bases). Germline loops: CDR1 SGHTA, CDR2 FQGTGA. The germline V and J ends were trimmed by 5 bases and 5 bases, with 11 bases remaining between them. The length of the CDR3 is 13 residues. The CDR3 nucleotides read TGTGCCAGCAGCGTGGGACAACGAGATACGCAGTATTTT. Translating it yields CASSVGQRDTQYF.

V usage is TRBV2 and J usage is TRBJ2-7; 9 bases agree with TRBD1. CDR3 length: 13 amino acids. CDR1 and CDR2 from the germline V gene are SNHLY and FYNNEI. The V and J ends lost 6 bases and 10 bases, in that order; junction bases with no gene match: 10. The CDR3 sequence: CASSSGQGTQQYF. The CDR3 region has the DNA TGTGCCAGCAGCTCTGGACAGGGGACTCAACAGTACTTC.

CDR3 coding DNA: TGTGCCATCAGCTTTGACAGGGGGAAGTACGAGCAGTACTTC. It specifies CAISFDRGKYEQYF. J is TRBJ2-7 and V is TRBV10-3, with 9 bases identical to TRBD1. V gave up 6 bases and J gave up 4 bases; unmatched junction bases: 7. This CDR3 has 14 residues. CDR1 ENHRY and CDR2 SYGVKD come from the germline V gene.

This clone was observed a few times. The chain joins TRBV4-1 to TRBJ1-2, with 8 positions matching TRBD1. This CDR3 is 16 amino acids long. Germline lookup yields CDR1 MGHRA and CDR2 YSYEKL. With V trimmed by 3 bases and J by 7 bases, 13 bases remained unmatched. The CDR3 region is CASSQGVARGQRGYTF. The DNA for the CDR3 is TGCGCCAGCAGCCAGGGGGTTGCCAGGGGGCAGCGTGGCTACACCTTC.

This clone was seen only a few times. This sequence joins TRBV7-9 and TRBJ2-3; 8 positions match TRBD2. The CDR3 is 14 residues long. The V and J ends lost 6 bases and 6 bases, in that order; junction bases with no gene match: 8. From germline, CDR1 is SEHNR and CDR2 FQNEAQ (reference sequence). The CDR3 DNA follows: TGTGCCAGCAGTATAAGCGGGGGCAGGGATACGCAGTATTTT. It yields the protein CASSISGGRDTQYF.

The chain is built from TRBV2 and TRBJ2-5; a possible D gene is TRBD1 (6 bases). Looked up from germline, CDR1 is SNHLY and CDR2 is FYNNEI. Trimming pared 4 bases from V and 0 bases from J, leaving 9 bases between. The CDR3 is 14 amino acids. CDR3 nucleotide sequence: TGTGCCAGCAGTGCAACAGGGTACCAAGAGACCCAGTACTTC. Protein product: CASSATGYQETQYF.

The sample holds a few counts of this clone. The J gene is TRBJ1-2, the V gene TRBV13; tentative D call: TRBD1 (5 bases). The CDR3 is 14 residues long. The V gene's germline CDR1 is PRHDT and CDR2 FYEKMQ (reference sequence). V lost 8 bases and J 5 bases, leaving 18 bases between the germline ends. Written as DNA, the CDR3 is TGTGCCAGCTCCCGAGATCAGGGCATTTATGGCTACACCTTC. Protein sequence: CASSRDQGIYGYTF.

This clone was seen more than once but under ten times. The rearrangement joins TRBV5-4 to TRBJ2-3; 8 bases are a match to TRBD2. The CDR3 has 16 residues. Unmatched junction bases numbered 6, after V lost 0 bases and J lost 3 bases. Germline V CDR1 and CDR2: SGHNT, YYREEE (reference sequence). The CDR3 loop reads CASSLVAGGGTDTQYF. CDR3 DNA sequence: TGTGCCAGCAGCTTGGTTGCGGGGGGAGGGACAGATACGCAGTATTTT.

This chain joins TRBV27 and TRBJ2-7; 7 bases map to TRBD2. In germline, CDR1 is MNHEY, CDR2 SMNVEV (reference sequence). J was trimmed by 2 bases and V by 6 bases; bases with no gene match: 7. The CDR3 spans 14 residues. The CDR3: CASRRASGAYEQYF. The CDR3 DNA reads TGTGCCAGCAGGCGGGCTAGCGGAGCCTACGAGCAGTACTTC.